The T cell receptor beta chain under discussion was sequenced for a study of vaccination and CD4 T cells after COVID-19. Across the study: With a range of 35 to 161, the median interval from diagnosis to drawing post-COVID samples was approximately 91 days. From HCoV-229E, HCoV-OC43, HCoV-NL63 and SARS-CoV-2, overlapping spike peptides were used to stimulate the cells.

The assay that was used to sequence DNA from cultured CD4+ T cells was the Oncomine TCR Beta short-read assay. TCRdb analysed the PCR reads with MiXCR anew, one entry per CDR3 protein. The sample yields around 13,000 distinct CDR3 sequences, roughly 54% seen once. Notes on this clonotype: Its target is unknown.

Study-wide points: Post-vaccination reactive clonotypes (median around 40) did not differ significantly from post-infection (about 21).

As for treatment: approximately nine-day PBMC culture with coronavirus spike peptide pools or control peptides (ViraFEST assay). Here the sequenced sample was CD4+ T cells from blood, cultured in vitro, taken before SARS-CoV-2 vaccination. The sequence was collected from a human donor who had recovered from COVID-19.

CDR3 protein: CASTDHGGRTEAFF. The CDR3 nucleotides are TGTGCCAGTACGGATCATGGGGGGCGCACTGAAGCTTTCTTT. The J gene is TRBJ1-1, the V gene TRBV19; TRBD1 might be the D (6 bases). V was pared by 7 bases and J by 4 bases, with 16 bases between. The CDR3 covers 14 residues. The germline V gene has CDR1 LNHDA and CDR2 SQIVND (reference sequence).